This T cell receptor (beta chain) was obtained from a study of blood T cell repertoires in COVID-19. Study background: COVID-19 samples from acute and convalescent phases originated in the United States, Italy and Spain. The cDNA or gDNA used as material had been derived from T cells, B-cell-depleted T cells, or PBMCs.

Source study methods: Reference gene primer amplification yielded estimated nucleated cell counts. Clones were read by immunoSEQ multiplex PCR, and TCRdb kept only the in-frame ones, dropping some. V and J calls and clone size are those listed in that table; D and trimming were worked out from the DNA. The sample has over 85,000 clones, over 65% seen once; the top ten hold about 3.8%. Per germline, CDR1 MDHEN and CDR2 SYDVKM. Trimming stripped 2 bases from V and 3 bases from J, with 10 bases between. The CDR3 loop spans 14 amino acids. Material for sequencing was peripheral blood. The chain couples TRBV28 to TRBJ1-2; maybe TRBD1 (5 bases). This TCR was recovered from a woman over 75 with acute or convalescent COVID-19. The CDR3 sequence is CASSLGGNHYGYTF. As DNA, the CDR3 is TGTGCCAGCAGTTTAGGGGGGAACCACTATGGCTACACCTTC.